Listed here are 11 T cell receptor beta chains from one sample, sequenced in a study of blood T cell repertoires in COVID-19. Clones were read by immunoSEQ multiplex PCR, and TCRdb kept only the in-frame ones, dropping some. In the table there are fewer than 350,000 clones, approximately 86% of which are singletons. Material: peripheral blood. These receptor sequences come from a woman aged 25-40 years who had recovered from COVID-19.

The chain couples TRBV20-1 to TRBJ2-1; 7 nucleotides match TRBD1. CDR3 size: 14 residues. The germline gives CDR1 DFQATT, CDR2 SNEGSKA (reference sequence). After removal of 5 bases from V and 6 bases from J, the junction contained 10 bases not matched to a gene. Written as DNA, the CDR3 is TGCAGTGCTGGTGACTGGACAGGATCCAATGAGCAGTTCTTC. The encoded protein is CSAGDWTGSNEQFF.

The chain is built from TRBV15 and TRBJ2-7, with D maybe TRBD2 (5 bases). V was trimmed by 0 bases and J by 5 bases, leaving 14 bases between them. Germline CDR1 is LNHNV and CDR2 is YYDKDF (reference sequence). The CDR3 covers 15 residues. In nucleotides, the CDR3 is TGTGCCACCAGCAGAGATCTCGGGGATGGGCACGAGCAGTACTTC. Translating gives CATSRDLGDGHEQYF.

The chain is built from TRBV4-2 and TRBJ2-2; 12 bases fit TRBD2. The V gene's germline CDR1 is LGHNA and CDR2 YNFKEQ. V shed 7 bases and J 5 bases; nucleotides not matched to a gene: 20. The CDR3 spans 20 residues. The CDR3 spells CASKKSGASGRAGKTGELFF. In DNA, the CDR3 is TGTGCCAGCAAAAAAAGCGGGGCTAGCGGGAGGGCGGGAAAAACCGGGGAGCTGTTTTTT.

This clone was recorded only once. J is TRBJ2-2 and V is TRBV11-2, with D unresolved. CDR3 length: 14 residues. V lost 1 base, J lost 7 bases, and 10 bases lay in between. Germline CDR1 and CDR2: SGHAT and FQNNGV. CDR3: CASSLVWPGGELFF. For the CDR3, the DNA is TGTGCCAGCAGCTTAGTGTGGCCGGGCGGGGAGCTGTTTTTT.

The chain couples TRBV5-4 to TRBJ1-3; TRBD1 aligns across 7 bases. This CDR3 is 12 amino acids long. CDR1 is SGHNT and CDR2 is YYREEE in the germline V gene (reference sequence). With V trimmed by 10 bases and J by 3 bases, 4 bases remained unmatched. Written as DNA, the CDR3 is TGTGCCTCCACAGGGGATGGAAACACCATATATTTT. Its translation: CASTGDGNTIYF.

The CDR3 sequence is CASSFRGLAGTQETQYF. For the CDR3, the DNA is TGTGCCAGCAGCTTCCGCGGACTAGCGGGAACACAAGAGACCCAGTACTTC. The chain employs TRBV7-3 and TRBJ2-5, with TRBD2 matching 12 bases. The CDR3 loop spans 17 amino acids. With 3 bases clipped from V and 2 bases from J, the junction kept 7 bases outside the gene matches. CDR1 SGHTA and CDR2 FQGTGA come from the germline V gene.

This clone was seen more than once but under ten times. The CDR3 coding sequence is TGTGCCAGCAGCTCGACAGGGAACACCGGGGAGCTGTTTTTT. Protein product: CASSSTGNTGELFF. J is TRBJ2-2 and V is TRBV6-4; possibly TRBD1 for D (6 bases). This CDR3 has 14 residues. V was trimmed by 6 bases and J by 1 base, leaving 9 bases between them. Germline V gene sequence: CDR1 MRHNA, CDR2 SNTAGT.

At least ten counts were recorded for this clone. This chain connects TRBV18 to TRBJ1-1, with D possibly TRBD1 on 6 matching bases. The V and J ends lost 6 bases and 7 bases respectively, with 15 bases between them. The CDR3 runs to 13 residues. Per germline, CDR1 KGHSH and CDR2 LQKENI. The CDR3 protein is CASSPQGLGEAFF. The CDR3 coding sequence is TGTGCCAGCTCCCCGCAGGGGCTTGGTGAAGCTTTCTTT.

The rearrangement links TRBV5-1 to TRBJ2-3; 7 bases are a match to TRBD1. V trimming: 3 bases; J trimming: 2 bases; junction bases outside the gene matches: 12. The CDR3 length is 17 residues. From germline, CDR1 is SGHRS and CDR2 YFSETQ. This CDR3 is CASSWPRNRGSTDTQYF. The CDR3 DNA reads as TGCGCCAGCAGCTGGCCCCGTAACAGGGGATCCACAGATACGCAGTATTTT.

The chain couples TRBV19 to TRBJ1-1; possibly TRBD1 for D (6 bases). With 5 bases removed from V and 5 bases from J, the gap between germline ends came to 18 bases. Germline V CDR1 and CDR2: LNHDA, SQIVND (reference sequence). There are 15 residues in the CDR3. The chain's CDR3 is CASSVTPGTSTEAFF. DNA for the CDR3: TGTGCCAGTAGTGTAACTCCCGGGACATCGACTGAAGCTTTCTTT. The whole variable domain, filled in from reference TRBV19 and TRBJ1-1, reads DGGITQSPKYLFRKEGQNVTLSCEQNLNHDAMYWYRQDPGQGLRLIYYSQIVNDFQKGDIAEGYSVSREKKESFPLTVTSAQKNPTAFYLCASSVTPGTSTEAFFGQGTRLTVV.

The CDR3 bases are TGTGCCAGCAGCCCGGGGCGGGAGGTTGGTGAGCAGTTCTTC. Translating it yields CASSPGREVGEQFF. J is TRBJ2-1 and V is TRBV7-3, with 8 bases lining up with TRBD2. The CDR3 length is 14 residues. Trimming cost V 5 bases and J 9 bases; bases outside gene matches: 9. Germline V gene data show CDR1 as SGHTA and CDR2 as FQGTGA.